These 16 T cell receptor beta chains were sequenced from one sample in a study of blood T cell repertoires in COVID-19. TCRdb keeps only in-frame clones here, not all; method: immunoSEQ multiplex PCR. The profile covers 300,000 to 350,000 clones, with around 85% appearing a single time and roughly 2.3% taken by the ten largest. Sequenced sample: PBMCs or T cells enriched from blood (not recorded which). The receptors shown here come from a man aged 25-40 years who had recovered from COVID-19.

This sequence joins TRBV4-2 and TRBJ1-5, with no clear D. Trimming stripped 0 bases from V and 7 bases from J, with 13 bases between. The CDR3 loop spans 15 amino acids. Looked up from germline, CDR1 is LGHNA and CDR2 is YNFKEQ. The CDR3 loop reads CASSQEVAGLQPQHF. The CDR3 DNA reads as TGTGCCAGCAGCCAAGAAGTAGCCGGTTTGCAGCCCCAGCATTTT.

The genes are TRBV5-5 and TRBJ2-5, with 10 nucleotides matching TRBD2. The CDR3 has 17 residues. CDR1 is SGHKS, CDR2 YYEKEE, per germline (reference sequence). The V and J ends lost 3 bases and 4 bases, in that order; junction bases with no gene match: 12. CDR3 in amino acids: CASSWTERGGWGETQYF. In nucleotides, the CDR3 is TGTGCCAGCAGCTGGACTGAGCGGGGGGGCTGGGGAGAGACCCAGTACTTC.

This chain uses TRBV5-1 with TRBJ2-7; 7 positions agree with TRBD1. The V and J ends lost 3 bases and 0 bases, in that order; junction bases with no gene match: 3. CDR3 length: 14 residues. Germline CDR1 SGHRS, CDR2 YFSETQ. Written as DNA, the CDR3 is TGCGCCAGCAGCTCCGGGACAGTCTCCTACGAGCAGTACTTC. It encodes CASSSGTVSYEQYF.

The V gene is TRBV2, the J gene TRBJ2-1; 7 bases line up with TRBD1. CDR3 length: 12 residues. Germline lookup yields CDR1 SNHLY and CDR2 FYNNEI. With 8 bases clipped from V and 8 bases from J, the junction kept 6 bases outside the gene matches. The CDR3 nucleotides are TGTGCCAGCTTTAGGGGGCTTGATGAGCAGTTCTTC. This gives the protein CASFRGLDEQFF.

V and J are TRBV3-1 (or the pseudogene TRBV3-2) and TRBJ2-2; 12 bases align to TRBD2. This CDR3 is built from 17 residues. Per germline, CDR1 LGHDT and CDR2 YNNKEL (reference sequence). V gave up 4 bases and J gave up 2 bases; unmatched junction bases: 5. Written as DNA, the CDR3 is TGTGCCAGCAGCCTCCGGACTAGCGGGGCTAACACCGGGGAGCTGTTTTTT. Amino acids: CASSLRTSGANTGELFF.

This sequence joins TRBV5-1 and TRBJ2-2; a weak D match, TRBD1 (6 bases). The CDR3 runs 17 residues. Per germline, CDR1 SGHRS and CDR2 YFSETQ. V was clipped by 4 bases and J by 6 bases, with 22 bases between them. CDR3 sequence: CASSPDWGRGRSGELFF. The CDR3 nucleotides are TGCGCCAGCAGCCCCGACTGGGGCAGGGGTCGCTCCGGGGAGCTGTTTTTT.

The CDR3 DNA reads TGTGCCAGCAGTTTATGGAGGAATGAGCAGTTCTTC. The encoded protein is CASSLWRNEQFF. V usage is TRBV28 and J usage is TRBJ2-1; the D is unclear. CDR1 and CDR2 (germline): MDHEN, SYDVKM. Between the trimmed V and J ends, which lost 0 bases and 7 bases, there was a span of 4 bases. This CDR3 is built from 12 residues.

This sequence joins TRBV6-5 and TRBJ1-1, with a possible D match to TRBD1 (5 bases). CDR3 size: 15 residues. Trimming pared 5 bases from V and 0 bases from J, leaving 13 bases between. The germline CDR1 and CDR2 sequences are MNHEY and SVGAGI. The CDR3 loop is CASSRDWWMNTEAFF. In nucleotides, the CDR3 is TGTGCCAGCAGTCGGGACTGGTGGATGAACACTGAAGCTTTCTTT.

This chain connects TRBV25-1 to TRBJ2-1, with no clear D. The CDR3 covers 15 residues. Germline lookup yields CDR1 MGHDK and CDR2 SYGVNS. V lost 1 base and J 3 bases, leaving 10 bases between the germline ends. This CDR3 is CASSEFGHNYNEQFF. The CDR3 DNA is TGTGCCAGCAGTGAATTTGGGCACAACTACAATGAGCAGTTCTTC.

V is TRBV5-1 and J is TRBJ2-5; 10 nucleotides match TRBD1. Trimming took 3 bases from V and 3 from J; bases not matched to a gene: 20. Germline CDR1 SGHRS, CDR2 YFSETQ. The CDR3 sequence is 20 residues long. The CDR3, as DNA: TGCGCCAGCAGCTCCGCCAAGGGTAGTTTCCGGGACAGGGGCAAAGAGACCCAGTACTTC. Amino acids: CASSSAKGSFRDRGKETQYF. Full variable domain (missing parts from reference TRBV5-1 and TRBJ2-5): KAGVTQTPRYLIKTRGQQVTLSCSPISGHRSVSWYQQTPGQGLQFLFEYFSETQRNKGNFPGRFSGRQFSNSRSEMNVSTLELGDSALYLCASSSAKGSFRDRGKETQYFGPGTRLLVL.

This chain links TRBV19 with TRBJ2-1; D call uncertain. This CDR3 spans 15 amino acids. CDR1 is LNHDA and CDR2 is SQIVND in the germline V gene (reference sequence). The ends were cut back, 2 bases at V and 3 bases at J, with 11 bases in the middle. CDR3 nucleotide sequence: TGTGCCAGTAGTATAAGTCCCGCGGACTACAATGAGCAGTTCTTC. This encodes CASSISPADYNEQFF.

This clone was detected a few times. The V and J genes are TRBV5-5 and TRBJ1-4; D is unclear. The V end was cut by 1 base, the J end by 4 bases, with 11 bases between. The length of the CDR3 is 15 residues. CDR1 and CDR2 (germline): SGHKS, YYEKEE (reference sequence). The DNA of the CDR3 is TGTGCCAGCAGCTTGCAGGTCTCCGTTAATGAAAAACTGTTTTTT. This gives the protein CASSLQVSVNEKLFF.

The genes are TRBV19 and TRBJ2-4; 8 bases fit TRBD1. CDR1 and CDR2 (germline): LNHDA, SQIVND (reference sequence). Unmatched junction bases numbered 9, after V lost 5 bases and J lost 6 bases. The CDR3 length is 15 residues. The CDR3 nucleotides read TGTGCCAGTAGTCTGCGGACAGGGTCCCCAAACATTCAGTACTTC. Translation: CASSLRTGSPNIQYF.

The chain employs TRBV7-2 and TRBJ1-6; 8 bases are shared with TRBD1. The CDR3 length is 16 residues. Trimming took 2 bases from V and 8 from J; bases not matched to a gene: 8. The V gene's germline CDR1 is SGHTA and CDR2 FQGNSA. The CDR3: CASSLNPATGDSPLHF. Written as DNA, the CDR3 is TGTGCCAGCAGCTTAAACCCAGCGACAGGGGATTCACCCCTCCACTTT.

This clone was picked up a small number of times. V gene TRBV7-3 combines with J gene TRBJ1-1, with D unresolved. Trimming shortened V by 5 bases and J by 5 bases, and 15 bases separated the two germline ends. The CDR3 runs to 14 residues. Germline CDR1 reads SGHTA; CDR2 reads FQGTGA. This chain's CDR3 is CASSTDGSGTEAFF. The CDR3 coding sequence is TGTGCCAGCAGCACGGACGGGAGTGGGACTGAAGCTTTCTTT.

This clone occurred once. The genes are TRBV5-1 and TRBJ2-1, with D perhaps TRBD2 (5 bases). Per the germline V gene, CDR1 is SGHRS and CDR2 is YFSETQ. The V and J ends lost 0 bases and 5 bases respectively, with 12 bases between them. The CDR3 spans 15 residues. CDR3 DNA sequence: TGCGCCAGCAGCTTGGATGCGGGTCCGCACAATGAGCAGTTCTTC. Amino acid sequence: CASSLDAGPHNEQFF.